This entry features one TCR beta chain sequence. The target antigen is unknown. Repertoires were generated with immunoSEQ multiplex PCR, while TCRdb's copy carries only in-frame clones and drops some. The table has roughly 67,000 clones, 80% to 95% seen once. Looked up from germline, CDR1 is SGHTS and CDR2 is YDEGEE. V was cut by 0 bases and J by 5 bases, with 10 bases left in between. CDR3 length: 14 amino acids. The data stem from a study of T cell clones after liver transplantation. Overall study context: Subjects received no induction therapy and standard immunosuppression until randomization at 12-24 months post-transplant. Points from the study as a whole: Low donor cell numbers restricted donor-reactive repertoire measurement in two subjects.

The chain uses TRBV5-8 and TRBJ2-3; D is uncertain. This sequence originates from a human patient who received a liver transplant. The graft donor may account for some of the T cells. The input for sequencing was CD4+ T cells from blood, taken around 27 months after liver transplant. The CDR3 sequence: CASSLGLLGDTQYF. The CDR3 coding sequence is TGTGCCAGCAGCTTGGGACTTCTAGGAGATACGCAGTATTTT.